This entry describes one T cell receptor (beta chain). The clone's antigen remains unknown. Qualities for individual bases were not recorded, and no much larger clone is one base off. The CDR3 holds 17 amino acids from the cysteine to the phenylalanine. The DNA shown is the 51-base CDR3, in frame from base 1. Here V drops 1 base and J drops 2 bases, and the junction holds 3 bases not matched to any gene. CDR1 and CDR2 (LGHNA, YSLEER) derive from the germline V gene. These data belong to a study of blood T cells in healthy people across ages (dated by TCRdb to the mid-2010s). With regard to the full study: In model experiments, template switching captured roughly one uniquely barcoded TCR beta cDNA molecule for every two T cells. Age-related changes in TCR beta repertoire diversity were measured in the study by deep sequencing normalized with unique cDNA molecular identifiers. The donors were divided into four age groups: young (average approximately 17 years), middle-aged (approximately 39), aged (approximately 62) and long-lived (82). To avoid experimental bias, donors of different ages were randomly spread across the sequencing lanes. Two additional independent replicas of 1 million unique cDNA reads from the same blood draw were analyzed for two donors (one aged 18 to 30 and one aged 80 or older). Broad study findings and their caveats: Bulk unsorted PBMC profiling prevented conclusive comparison of naive and antigen-experienced compartments. Compared with the aged group, the long-lived group had more naive CD4+ T cells, fewer expanded clones and increased TCR diversity, suggesting age selection. Observed TCR beta diversity per million T cells fell roughly linearly with age, and a significant reduction was already apparent by age roughly 40. Estimates of total diversity from one million sequenced T cells were regarded as lower bounds and underestimates. The percentage of naive T cells measured by flow cytometry correlated strongly with observed TCR beta diversity. Donor CMV infection status was unknown, potentially confounding age-related changes in expanded clonotypes.

Donors were roughly 40 systemically healthy Caucasian individuals from Russia aged 6 to 90 years. Each donor gave roughly 11 milliliters of peripheral blood, drawn into EDTA-treated Vacutainer tubes. Ficoll-Paque density-gradient centrifugation was used to isolate PBMCs, with at least 7 million per sample. Trizol reagent was used to extract total RNA from the PBMCs, yielding at least 6 micrograms per sample. The percentages of naive CD45RAhigh/CD27high T cells were determined by flow cytometry on a PBMC aliquot from every donor. Library preparation was by 5' RACE. The sequencing machine was an Illumina HiSeq 2500. The second PCR ran for roughly 7 to 11 cycles and used a J-beta primer mix along with a sample-barcoded 5' primer. A template-switch 5' adaptor carrying 12 random nucleotides introduced a unique molecular identifier onto each TCR beta cDNA molecule. Each sample yielded at least 3 million CDR3-containing paired-end reads. The Mint cDNA synthesis kit, primed by a TRBC-specific oligonucleotide, was used to synthesize first-strand cDNA from all RNA. After uracil-DNA glycosylase treatment, a first 18-cycle PCR used universal primers M1SS and BC2_uni_R on all cDNA. The authors' analysis ran thus. For normalization, 1 million high-quality reads, each with a distinct molecular identifier, were randomly selected from each sample. Reads with shared molecular identifiers were discarded instead of being binned into consensus sequences. MiTCR, set to a Q25 quality threshold and the strictest error-elimination algorithm, was used for CDR3 identification, clonotype clustering and error correction. A nonparametric unseen species model with Euler transformation was used to estimate lower-bound total TCR beta diversity. In TCRdb, the public reads were trimmed at Q25 with fastp and aligned with MiXCR, with productive beta chains retained. Rows with a matching CDR3 protein are joined into one entry that keeps the most common DNA and genes. The V and J calls reflect TCRdb's pipeline rather than the authors' work. The sample contains about 580,000 distinct CDR3 sequences, under 55% of them found a single time. Together, the top ten hold just under 25% of the sample.

This TCR was sampled from a man of 80 years or more in good health. The sequence links TRBV4-3 to TRBJ2-6, with 9 bases aligning to TRBD1. Specimen: blood. The CDR3 in this case is CASSQGGQGTGANVLTF. The bases read TGCGCCAGCAGCCAAGGGGGACAGGGCACTGGGGCCAACGTCCTGACTTTC.